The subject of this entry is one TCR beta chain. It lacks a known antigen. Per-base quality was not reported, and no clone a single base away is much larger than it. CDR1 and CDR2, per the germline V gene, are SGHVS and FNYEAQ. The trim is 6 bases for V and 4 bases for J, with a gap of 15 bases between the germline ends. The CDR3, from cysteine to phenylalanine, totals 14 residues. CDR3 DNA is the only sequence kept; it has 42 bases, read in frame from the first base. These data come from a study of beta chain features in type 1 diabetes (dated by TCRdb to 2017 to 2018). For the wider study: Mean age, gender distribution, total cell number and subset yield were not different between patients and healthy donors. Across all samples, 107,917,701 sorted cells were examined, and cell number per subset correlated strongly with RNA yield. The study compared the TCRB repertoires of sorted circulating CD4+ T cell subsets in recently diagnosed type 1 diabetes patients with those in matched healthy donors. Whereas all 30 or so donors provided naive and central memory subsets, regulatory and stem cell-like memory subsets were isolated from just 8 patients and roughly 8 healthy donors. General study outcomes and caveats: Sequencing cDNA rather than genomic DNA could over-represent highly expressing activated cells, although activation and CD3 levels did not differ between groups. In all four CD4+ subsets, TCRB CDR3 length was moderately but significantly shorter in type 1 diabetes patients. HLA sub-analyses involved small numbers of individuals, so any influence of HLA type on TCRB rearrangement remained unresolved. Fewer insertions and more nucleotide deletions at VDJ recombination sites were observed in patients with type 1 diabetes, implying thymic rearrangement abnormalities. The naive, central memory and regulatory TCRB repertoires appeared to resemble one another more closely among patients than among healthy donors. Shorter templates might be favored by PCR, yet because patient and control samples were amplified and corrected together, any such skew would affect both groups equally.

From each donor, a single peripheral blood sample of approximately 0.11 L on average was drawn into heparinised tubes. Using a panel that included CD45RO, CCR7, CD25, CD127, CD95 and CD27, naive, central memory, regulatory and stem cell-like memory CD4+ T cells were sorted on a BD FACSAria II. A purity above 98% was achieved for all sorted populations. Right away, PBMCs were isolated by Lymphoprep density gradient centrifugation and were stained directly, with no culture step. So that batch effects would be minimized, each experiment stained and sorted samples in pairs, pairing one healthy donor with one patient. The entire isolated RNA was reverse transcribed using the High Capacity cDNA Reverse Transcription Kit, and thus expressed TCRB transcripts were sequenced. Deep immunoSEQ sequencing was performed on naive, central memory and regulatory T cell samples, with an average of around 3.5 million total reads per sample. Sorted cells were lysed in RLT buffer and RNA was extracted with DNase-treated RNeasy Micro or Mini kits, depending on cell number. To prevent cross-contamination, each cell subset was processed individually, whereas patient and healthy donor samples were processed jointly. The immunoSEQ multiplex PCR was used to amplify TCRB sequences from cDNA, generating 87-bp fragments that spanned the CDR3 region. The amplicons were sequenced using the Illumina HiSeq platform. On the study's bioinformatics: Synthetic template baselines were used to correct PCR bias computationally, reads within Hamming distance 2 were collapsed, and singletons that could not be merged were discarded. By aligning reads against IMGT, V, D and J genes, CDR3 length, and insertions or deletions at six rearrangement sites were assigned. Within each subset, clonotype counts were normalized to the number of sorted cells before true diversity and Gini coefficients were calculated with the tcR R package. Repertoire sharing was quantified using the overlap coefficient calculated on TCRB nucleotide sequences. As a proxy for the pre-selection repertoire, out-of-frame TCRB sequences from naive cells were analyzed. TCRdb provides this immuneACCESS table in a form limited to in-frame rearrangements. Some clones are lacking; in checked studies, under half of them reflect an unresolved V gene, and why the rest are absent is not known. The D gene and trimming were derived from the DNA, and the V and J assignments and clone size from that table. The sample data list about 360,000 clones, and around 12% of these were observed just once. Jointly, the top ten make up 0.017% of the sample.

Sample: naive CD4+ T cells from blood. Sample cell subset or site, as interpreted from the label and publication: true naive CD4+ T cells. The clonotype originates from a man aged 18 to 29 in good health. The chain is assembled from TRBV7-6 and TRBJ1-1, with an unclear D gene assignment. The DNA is TGTGCCAGCAGTCCAACAGCCGTGGGCACTGAAGCTTTCTTT. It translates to CASSPTAVGTEAFF.